One T cell receptor (beta chain) is described in this entry. TCRdb keeps only in-frame clones here, not all; method: immunoSEQ multiplex PCR. The table records 150,000 to 200,000 clones, roughly 90% of them present only once. This record comes from a study of blood T cell repertoires in COVID-19. Study information: The cDNA or gDNA used as material had been derived from T cells, B-cell-depleted T cells, or PBMCs.

J was trimmed by 4 bases and V by 5 bases; bases with no gene match: 8. Germline-derived CDR1 and CDR2 are KGHDR and SFDVKD. This CDR3 has 16 amino acids. This chain connects TRBV24-1 to TRBJ2-2; 8 bases are a match to TRBD2. The clonotype was recovered from a woman aged 60-75 years with COVID-19, enrolled during active disease. The specimen sequenced was peripheral blood. CDR3 in DNA: TGTGCCACCAGTGCCGCAGCGGGAGTGGCCACCGGGGAGCTGTTTTTT. It codes for CATSAAAGVATGELFF.